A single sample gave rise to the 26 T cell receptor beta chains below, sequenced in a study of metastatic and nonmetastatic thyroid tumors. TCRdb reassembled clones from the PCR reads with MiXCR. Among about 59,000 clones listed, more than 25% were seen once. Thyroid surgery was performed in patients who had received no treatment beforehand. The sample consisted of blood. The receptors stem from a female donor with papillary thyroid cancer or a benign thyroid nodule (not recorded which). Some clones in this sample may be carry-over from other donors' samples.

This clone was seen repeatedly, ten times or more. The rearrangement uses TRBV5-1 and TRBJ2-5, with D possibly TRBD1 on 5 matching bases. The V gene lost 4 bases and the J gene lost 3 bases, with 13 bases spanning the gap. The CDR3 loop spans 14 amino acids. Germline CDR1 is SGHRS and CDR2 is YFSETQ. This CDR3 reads CASSDNVGEETQYF. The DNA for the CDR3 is TGCGCCAGCAGCGACAACGTAGGGGAAGAGACCCAGTACTTC.

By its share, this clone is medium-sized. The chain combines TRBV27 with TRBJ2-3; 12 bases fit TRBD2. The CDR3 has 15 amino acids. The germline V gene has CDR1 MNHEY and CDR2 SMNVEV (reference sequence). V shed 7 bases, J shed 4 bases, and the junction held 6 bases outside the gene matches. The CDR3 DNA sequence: TGTGCCAGCACCCCGCTAGCGGGAGGGTCAGATACGCAGTATTTT. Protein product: CASTPLAGGSDTQYF.

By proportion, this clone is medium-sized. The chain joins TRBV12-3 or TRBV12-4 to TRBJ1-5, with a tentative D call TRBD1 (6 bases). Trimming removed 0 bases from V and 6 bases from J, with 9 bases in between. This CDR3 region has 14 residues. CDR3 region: CASSLAGGAQPQHF. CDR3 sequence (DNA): TGTGCCAGCAGTTTAGCAGGGGGGGCTCAGCCCCAGCATTTT.

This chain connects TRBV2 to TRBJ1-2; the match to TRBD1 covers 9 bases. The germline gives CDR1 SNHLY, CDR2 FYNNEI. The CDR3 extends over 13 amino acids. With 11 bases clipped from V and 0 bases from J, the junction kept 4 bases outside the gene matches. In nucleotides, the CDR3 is TGTGCCGACACAGGGGGCTCTAACTATGGCTACACCTTC. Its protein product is CADTGGSNYGYTF.

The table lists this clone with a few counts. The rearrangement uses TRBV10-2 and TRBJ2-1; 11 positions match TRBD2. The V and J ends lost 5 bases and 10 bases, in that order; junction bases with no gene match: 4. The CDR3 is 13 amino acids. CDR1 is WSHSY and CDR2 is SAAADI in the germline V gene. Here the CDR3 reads CASSTSGSLEQFF. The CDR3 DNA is TGCGCCAGCAGTACTAGCGGGAGTCTCGAGCAGTTCTTC.

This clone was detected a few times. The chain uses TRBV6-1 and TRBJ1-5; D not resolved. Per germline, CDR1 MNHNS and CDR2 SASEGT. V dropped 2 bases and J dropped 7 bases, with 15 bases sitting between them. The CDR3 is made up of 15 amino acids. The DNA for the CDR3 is TGTGCCAGCAGTGAACTCGCAGGTGAGCAGCAGCCCCAGCATTTT. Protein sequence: CASSELAGEQQPQHF.

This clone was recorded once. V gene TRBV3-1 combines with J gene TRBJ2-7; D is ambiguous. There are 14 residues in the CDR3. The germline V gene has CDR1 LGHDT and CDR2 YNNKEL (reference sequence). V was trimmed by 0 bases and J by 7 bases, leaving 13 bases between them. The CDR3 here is CASSQEGQLREQYF. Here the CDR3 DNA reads TGTGCCAGCAGCCAAGAAGGCCAACTACGAGAGCAGTACTTC.

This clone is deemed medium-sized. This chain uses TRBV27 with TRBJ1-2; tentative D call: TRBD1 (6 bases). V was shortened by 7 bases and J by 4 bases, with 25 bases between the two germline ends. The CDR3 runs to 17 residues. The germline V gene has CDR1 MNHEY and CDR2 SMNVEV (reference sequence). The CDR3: CASTQRGGGLTLYGYTF. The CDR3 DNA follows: TGTGCCAGCACCCAAAGGGGGGGGGGTCTTACCCTCTATGGCTACACCTTC.

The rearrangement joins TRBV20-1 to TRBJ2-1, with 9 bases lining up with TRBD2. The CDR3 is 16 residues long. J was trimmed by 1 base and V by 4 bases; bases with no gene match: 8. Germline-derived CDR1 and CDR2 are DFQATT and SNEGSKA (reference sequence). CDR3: CSAIDHAGGSYNEQFF. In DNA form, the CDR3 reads TGCAGTGCTATAGATCATGCGGGAGGGTCCTACAATGAGCAGTTCTTC.

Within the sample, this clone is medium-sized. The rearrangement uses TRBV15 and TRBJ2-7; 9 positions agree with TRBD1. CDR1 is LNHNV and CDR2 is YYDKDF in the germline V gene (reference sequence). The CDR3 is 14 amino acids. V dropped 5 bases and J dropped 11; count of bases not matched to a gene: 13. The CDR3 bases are TGTGCCACCAGCGGACCGGGACAGGGTCCCCGAAAGTACTTC. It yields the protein CATSGPGQGPRKYF.

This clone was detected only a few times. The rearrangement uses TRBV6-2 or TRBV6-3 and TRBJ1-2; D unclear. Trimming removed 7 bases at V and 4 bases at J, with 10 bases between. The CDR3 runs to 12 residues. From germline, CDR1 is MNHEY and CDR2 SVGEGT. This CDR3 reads CASTRTGYGYTF. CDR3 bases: TGTGCCAGCACCCGGACGGGCTATGGCTACACCTTC.

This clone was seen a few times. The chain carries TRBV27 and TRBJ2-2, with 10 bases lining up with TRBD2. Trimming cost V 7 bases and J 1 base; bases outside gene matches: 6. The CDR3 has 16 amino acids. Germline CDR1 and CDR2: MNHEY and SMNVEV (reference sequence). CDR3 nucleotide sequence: TGTGCCAGCACCTTACGGACTAGCGGGAACACCGGGGAGCTGTTTTTT. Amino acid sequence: CASTLRTSGNTGELFF.

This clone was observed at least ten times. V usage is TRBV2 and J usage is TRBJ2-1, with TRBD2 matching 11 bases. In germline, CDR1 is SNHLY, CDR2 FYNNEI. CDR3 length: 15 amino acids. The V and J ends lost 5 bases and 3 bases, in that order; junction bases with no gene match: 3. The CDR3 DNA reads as TGTGCCAGCAGTCCGACTAGCGGGAACTACAATGAGCAGTTCTTC. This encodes CASSPTSGNYNEQFF.

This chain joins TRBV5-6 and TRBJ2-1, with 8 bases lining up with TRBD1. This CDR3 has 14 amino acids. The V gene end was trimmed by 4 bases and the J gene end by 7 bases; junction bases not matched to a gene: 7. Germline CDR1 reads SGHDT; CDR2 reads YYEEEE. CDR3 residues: CASSPGRQGNEQFF. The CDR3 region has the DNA TGTGCCAGCAGCCCGGGCCGACAGGGGAATGAGCAGTTCTTC.

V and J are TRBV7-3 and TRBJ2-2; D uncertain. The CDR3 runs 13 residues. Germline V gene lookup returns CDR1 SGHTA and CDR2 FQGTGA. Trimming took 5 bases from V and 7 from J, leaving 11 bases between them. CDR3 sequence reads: CASSPDPSGELFF. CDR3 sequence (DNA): TGTGCCAGCAGCCCCGACCCTAGCGGGGAGCTGTTTTTT.

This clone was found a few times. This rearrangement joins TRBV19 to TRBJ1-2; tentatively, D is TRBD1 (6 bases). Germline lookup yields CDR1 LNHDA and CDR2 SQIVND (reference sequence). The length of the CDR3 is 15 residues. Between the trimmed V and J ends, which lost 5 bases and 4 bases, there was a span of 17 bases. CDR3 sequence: CASSSKSGTPYGYTF. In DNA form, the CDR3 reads TGTGCCAGTAGTTCTAAGTCCGGGACACCCTATGGCTACACCTTC.

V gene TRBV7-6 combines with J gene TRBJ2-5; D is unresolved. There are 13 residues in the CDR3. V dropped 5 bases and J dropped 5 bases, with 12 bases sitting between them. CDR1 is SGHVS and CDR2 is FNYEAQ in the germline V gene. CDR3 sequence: CASSPTLEETQYF. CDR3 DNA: TGTGCCAGCAGCCCGACCCTGGAGGAGACCCAGTACTTC.

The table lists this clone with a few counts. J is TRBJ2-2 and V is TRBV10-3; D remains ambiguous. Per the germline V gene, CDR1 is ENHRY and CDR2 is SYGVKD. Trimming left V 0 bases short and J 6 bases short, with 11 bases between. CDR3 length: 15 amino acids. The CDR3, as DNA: TGTGCCATCAGTGAGTCAGACAACGGCGCCGGGGAGCTGTTTTTT. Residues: CAISESDNGAGELFF.

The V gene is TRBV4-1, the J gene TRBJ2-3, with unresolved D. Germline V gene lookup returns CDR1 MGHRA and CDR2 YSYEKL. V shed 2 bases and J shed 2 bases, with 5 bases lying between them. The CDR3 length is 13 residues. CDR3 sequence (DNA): TGCGCCAGCAGCCAAAAACCCACAGATACGCAGTATTTT. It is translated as CASSQKPTDTQYF.

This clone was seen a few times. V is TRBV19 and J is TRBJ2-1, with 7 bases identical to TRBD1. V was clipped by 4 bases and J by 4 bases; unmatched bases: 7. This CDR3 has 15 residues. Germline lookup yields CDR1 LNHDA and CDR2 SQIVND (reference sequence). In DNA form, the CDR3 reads TGTGCCAGTAGTAACCGGGACAGCATTTACAATGAGCAGTTCTTC. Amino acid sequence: CASSNRDSIYNEQFF.

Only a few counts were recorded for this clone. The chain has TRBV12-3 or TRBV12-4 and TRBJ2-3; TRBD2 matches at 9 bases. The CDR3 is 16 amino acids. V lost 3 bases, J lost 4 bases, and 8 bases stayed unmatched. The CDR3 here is CASSFLGTSIADTQYF. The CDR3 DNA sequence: TGTGCCAGCAGTTTCCTCGGGACTAGCATCGCAGATACGCAGTATTTT.

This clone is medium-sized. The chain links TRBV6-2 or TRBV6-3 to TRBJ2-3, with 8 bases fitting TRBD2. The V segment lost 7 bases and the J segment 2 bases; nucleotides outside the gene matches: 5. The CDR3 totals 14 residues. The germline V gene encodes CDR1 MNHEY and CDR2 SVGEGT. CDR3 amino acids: CASKALAATDTQYF. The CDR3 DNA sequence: TGTGCCAGCAAAGCACTAGCGGCCACAGATACGCAGTATTTT.

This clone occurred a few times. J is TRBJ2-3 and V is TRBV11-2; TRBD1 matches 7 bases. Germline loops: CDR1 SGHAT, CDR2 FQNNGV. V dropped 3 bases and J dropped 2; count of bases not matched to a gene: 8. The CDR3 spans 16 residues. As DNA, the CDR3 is TGTGCCAGCAGCTTTACCGGGACAGAAATCACAGATACGCAGTATTTT. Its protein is CASSFTGTEITDTQYF.

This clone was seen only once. CDR3 residues: CSARDSLVYEQYF. In DNA, the CDR3 is TGCAGTGCTAGGGACTCACTAGTTTACGAGCAGTACTTC. This chain connects TRBV20-1 to TRBJ2-7, with D perhaps TRBD2 (5 bases). This CDR3 contains 13 residues. Trimming removed 3 bases from V and 4 bases from J, with 13 bases in between. Per germline, CDR1 DFQATT and CDR2 SNEGSKA (reference sequence).

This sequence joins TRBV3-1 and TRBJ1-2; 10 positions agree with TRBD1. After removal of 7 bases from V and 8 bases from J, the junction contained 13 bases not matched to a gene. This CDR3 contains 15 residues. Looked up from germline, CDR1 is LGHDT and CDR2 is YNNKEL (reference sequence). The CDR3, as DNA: TGTGCCAGCATCCACCTGGGACAGGGGAGGGGAGGCTACACCTTC. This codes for CASIHLGQGRGGYTF.

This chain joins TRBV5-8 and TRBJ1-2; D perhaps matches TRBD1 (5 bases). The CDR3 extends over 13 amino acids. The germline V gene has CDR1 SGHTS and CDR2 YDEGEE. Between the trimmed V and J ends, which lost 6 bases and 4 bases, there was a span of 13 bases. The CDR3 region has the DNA TGTGCCAGCACCCTTAGGGGACCCTATGGCTACACCTTC. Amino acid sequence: CASTLRGPYGYTF.